Given below is one T cell receptor (beta chain) in context. TCRdb's copy holds only in-frame clones and misses some; the assay was immunoSEQ multiplex PCR. The sample lists around 100,000 clones; less than 95% were seen once. The sample originates from a study of technical replicates of blood from a handful of donors. Looked up from germline, CDR1 is LNHDA and CDR2 is SQIVND (reference sequence). This CDR3 contains 15 residues. J lost 6 bases, V lost 3 bases, and 10 bases had no gene match. The origin of this receptor is a human donor in good health. Material: T cells isolated from PBMCs. The chain joins TRBV19 to TRBJ2-7; 8 bases are shared with TRBD1. CDR3 residues: CASSIGQGKGGEQYF. The CDR3 DNA reads as TGTGCCAGTAGTATCGGACAGGGTAAAGGGGGCGAGCAGTACTTC.